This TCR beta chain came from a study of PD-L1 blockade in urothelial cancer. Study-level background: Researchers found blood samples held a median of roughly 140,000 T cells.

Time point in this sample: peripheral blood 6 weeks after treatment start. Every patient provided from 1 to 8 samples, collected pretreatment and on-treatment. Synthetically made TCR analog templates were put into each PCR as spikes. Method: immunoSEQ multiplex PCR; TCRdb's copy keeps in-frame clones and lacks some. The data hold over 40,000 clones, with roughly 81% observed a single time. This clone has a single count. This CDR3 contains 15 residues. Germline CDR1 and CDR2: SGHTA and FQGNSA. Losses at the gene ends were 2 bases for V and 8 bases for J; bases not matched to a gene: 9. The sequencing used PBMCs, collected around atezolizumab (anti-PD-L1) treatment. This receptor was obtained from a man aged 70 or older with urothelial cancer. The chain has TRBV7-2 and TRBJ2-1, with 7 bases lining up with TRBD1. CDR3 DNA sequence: TGTGCCAGCAGCTTAAAGGGGGCGCTCATTTATGAGCAGTTCTTC. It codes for CASSLKGALIYEQFF.